The 10 T cell receptor beta chains listed next were all sequenced from one sample in a study of blood T cell repertoires in COVID-19. Here immunoSEQ multiplex PCR was the method, and the copy in TCRdb shows in-frame clones only, minus some. The sample yields more than 90,000 clones, 70% to 90% seen once. Sequenced: peripheral blood. These receptor sequences come from a woman aged 60-70 years with COVID-19, enrolled during active disease.

V and J are TRBV2 and TRBJ1-4, with 7 bases that match TRBD1. The CDR3 runs to 17 residues. Germline V gene sequence: CDR1 SNHLY, CDR2 FYNNEI. V lost 7 bases, J lost 3 bases, and 14 bases stayed unmatched. CDR3 in DNA: TGTGCCAGCATACTCATTACAGGGGTGCGGGCTAATGAAAAACTGTTTTTT. Its translation is CASILITGVRANEKLFF.

The genes are TRBV9 and TRBJ2-1; 9 bases agree with TRBD1. J lost 2 bases, V lost 0 bases, and 9 bases had no gene match. The CDR3 totals 18 residues. Germline V gene lookup returns CDR1 SGDLS and CDR2 YYNGEE. The CDR3, as DNA: TGTGCCAGCAGCGTAGGGGGAGCGAGACAGGGGGCCTACAATGAGCAGTTCTTC. Translated: CASSVGGARQGAYNEQFF.

The chain has TRBV7-2 and TRBJ1-2, with D perhaps TRBD1 (5 bases). The CDR3 has 14 amino acids. Germline V lookup: CDR1 SGHTA, CDR2 FQGNSA. V was cut by 1 base and J by 8 bases, with 14 bases left in between. CDR3 in amino acids: CASSLEGWGGGYTF. CDR3 coding DNA: TGTGCCAGCAGCTTAGAGGGGTGGGGAGGCGGCTACACCTTC.

The chain is built from TRBV30 and TRBJ1-1; D not certain. The CDR3 extends over 13 amino acids. Trimming cost V 4 bases and J 5 bases, with 14 bases left between them. CDR1 is GTSNPN, CDR2 SVGIG, per germline (reference sequence). CDR3 DNA sequence: TGTGCCTGGACCCCCCTAAGAGGGACTGAAGCTTTCTTT. Its protein product is CAWTPLRGTEAFF. The entire variable domain, with the rest obtained from reference TRBV30 and TRBJ1-1, is as follows: SQTIHQWPATLVQPVGSPLSLECTVEGTSNPNLYWYRQAAGRGLQLLFYSVGIGQISSEVPQNLSASRPQDRQFILSSKKLLLSDSGFYLCAWTPLRGTEAFFGQGTRLTVV.

The V and J genes are TRBV7-2 and TRBJ1-5; 7 positions match TRBD1. V lost 5 bases and J lost 2; bases outside the gene matches: 6. The germline CDR1 and CDR2 sequences are SGHTA and FQGNSA. The CDR3 runs to 15 residues. CDR3 in amino acids: CASSQQGMGNQPQHF. Here the CDR3 DNA reads TGTGCCAGCAGCCAACAGGGGATGGGCAATCAGCCCCAGCATTTT.

The V and J genes are TRBV7-6 and TRBJ2-1, with TRBD2 matching 11 bases. Trimming cost V 5 bases and J 6 bases; bases outside gene matches: 9. The germline CDR1 and CDR2 sequences are SGHVS and FNYEAQ. This CDR3 contains 16 residues. The CDR3 DNA reads TGTGCCAGCAGCCGTAGCGGGGGGGGGCTTGGCAATGAGCAGTTCTTC. Amino acid sequence: CASSRSGGGLGNEQFF.

The chain employs TRBV15 and TRBJ2-7, with TRBD2 matching over 7 bases. The CDR3 is 15 amino acids. After removal of 0 bases from V and 4 bases from J, the junction contained 6 bases not matched to a gene. Germline CDR1 and CDR2: LNHNV and YYDKDF (reference sequence). In nucleotides, the CDR3 is TGTGCCACCAGCAGAGATCCGACTAGCATATACGAGCAGTACTTC. Translating it yields CATSRDPTSIYEQYF.

V gene TRBV19 combines with J gene TRBJ1-5; possible D gene TRBD1, 5 bases. CDR3 length equals 14 residues. The germline V gene has CDR1 LNHDA and CDR2 SQIVND (reference sequence). Trimming cost V 6 bases and J 7 bases, with 16 bases left between them. The CDR3 spells CASRLEWGEQPQHF. In DNA, the CDR3 is TGTGCCAGTAGGCTCGAGTGGGGCGAACAGCCCCAGCATTTT.

This chain links TRBV9 with TRBJ1-2; D is perhaps TRBD1 (5 bases). The CDR3 has 15 amino acids. Germline CDR1 is SGDLS and CDR2 is YYNGEE. V gave up 0 bases and J gave up 8 bases, with 17 bases separating them. The CDR3 DNA reads as TGTGCCAGCAGCGTAGTGCCAGGGCCTATCAGAGGCTACACCTTC. It specifies CASSVVPGPIRGYTF.

This chain joins TRBV3-1 (or the pseudogene TRBV3-2) and TRBJ1-4; a weak D match, TRBD1 (5 bases). CDR3 length equals 15 residues. The V end was cut by 4 bases, the J end by 4 bases, with 13 bases between. Germline CDR1 and CDR2: LGHDT and YNNKEL (reference sequence). CDR3 nucleotide sequence: TGTGCCAGCAGCCGGCGGGGCCAAATTAATGAAAAACTGTTTTTT. Its translation: CASSRRGQINEKLFF.